This T cell receptor beta chain is from a study of T cells in Graves' hyperthyroidism and ophthalmopathy. The table lists this clonotype with many counts. TCR beta CDR3 region amplification was performed from RNA transcripts. During a first-round RT-PCR of the TCR CDR3, the HTBI primer set was used. TCRdb reprocessed the multiplex PCR reads via MiXCR and lists one record per CDR3 protein. Of 400,000 to 550,000 distinct CDR3 sequences listed, around 22% were seen once; the top ten hold 11%. The CDR3 runs to 14 residues. Per the germline V gene, CDR1 is GTSNPN and CDR2 is SVGIG (reference sequence). Trimming took 3 bases from V and 1 from J, leaving 12 bases between them. Diagnostic assessment was based on clinical symptoms, serum thyroxine and TRAb, thyroid ultrasound and orbital computed tomography. Each 10 ml fresh peripheral blood draw supplied the PBMCs.

This clonotype was sampled from a woman in her twenties or thirties with Graves' ophthalmopathy. The V call is TRBV30, the J call TRBJ1-1, with D possibly TRBD1 on 6 matching bases. Source material: blood. The CDR3 region has the DNA TGTGCCTGGAGCCTTCGACAGGAGAACACTGAAGCTTTCTTT. Translating gives CAWSLRQENTEAFF.